These 24 T cell receptor beta chains share one sample of origin, sequenced in a study of T cell responses to AZD1222 COVID-19 vaccine (dated by TCRdb to the early 2020s). Explained via the paper, the time point label denotes: baseline before first vaccination. The method behind the library was the immunoSEQ multiplex PCR assay. Here the immuneACCESS table is served through TCRdb, limited to in-frame sequences with V and J called. Missing clones are a known gap in these copies; in checked studies unresolved V genes cover under half, and the rest lacks a known reason. The sample table shows approximately 110,000 clones, and about nine tenths are seen once. 4% to 4.5% of the sample rests with the top ten. The source was peripheral blood, collected on day 0 of AZD1222 vaccination. The receptors here all came from an adult in good health.

This rearrangement joins TRBV20-1 to TRBJ2-4; D possibly corresponds to TRBD2 (5 bases). V lost 3 bases, J lost 8 bases, and 14 bases lay in between. CDR1 is DFQATT and CDR2 is SNEGSKA in the germline V gene (reference sequence). This CDR3 comprises 13 residues. Here the CDR3 reads CSASRVGRDIQYF. The CDR3 DNA reads as TGCAGTGCTAGTCGTGTAGGGCGGGACATTCAGTACTTC.

The gene calls are TRBV6-6 and TRBJ1-4; TRBD1 agrees at 7 bases. This CDR3 region has 15 residues. CDR1 and CDR2 (germline): MNHNY, SVGAGI (reference sequence). The ends lost 5 bases at V and 8 bases at J; junction bases unmatched: 11. CDR3 in amino acids: CASSRQGLNREKLFF. The CDR3 bases are TGTGCCAGCAGTCGACAGGGTCTTAATAGGGAAAAACTGTTTTTT.

V gene TRBV27 combines with J gene TRBJ1-6; 9 nucleotides line up with TRBD1. This CDR3 has 16 amino acids. Germline V gene data show CDR1 as MNHEY and CDR2 as SMNVEV (reference sequence). With 1 base clipped from V and 9 bases from J, the junction kept 7 bases outside the gene matches. The DNA for the CDR3 is TGTGCCAGCAGTTTATTAAGGACAGGGGAGTGTTCACCCCTCCACTTT. This gives the protein CASSLLRTGECSPLHF.

This chain joins TRBV19 and TRBJ2-7, with TRBD1 matching 9 bases. After removal of 10 bases from V and 5 bases from J, the junction contained 9 bases not matched to a gene. CDR3 length: 13 residues. CDR1 and CDR2 (germline): LNHDA, SQIVND (reference sequence). In nucleotides, the CDR3 is TGTGCCACCGCCGGGACAGGGAGGAACGAGCAGTACTTC. This codes for CATAGTGRNEQYF.

This rearrangement joins TRBV21-1 to TRBJ2-3. TRBV21-1 is listed as a pseudogene. The CDR3 runs 12 residues. This chain's CDR3 is CASSKATDTQYF. The CDR3 DNA follows: TGTGCCAGCAGCAAAGCTACAGATACGCAGTATTTT.

V is TRBV6-1 and J is TRBJ2-7; no reliable D call. Deletions cut 2 bases from V and 0 bases from J, with 8 bases between. Per the germline V gene, CDR1 is MNHNS and CDR2 is SASEGT. The CDR3 runs to 14 residues. The CDR3 region has the DNA TGTGCCAGCAGTGAATTAGGCAGCTCCTACGAGCAGTACTTC. It yields the protein CASSELGSSYEQYF.

The rearrangement links TRBV27 to TRBJ2-3; TRBD2 might be the D (7 bases). The CDR3 length is 18 residues. V was clipped by 2 bases and J by 6 bases, with 24 bases between them. Germline lookup yields CDR1 MNHEY and CDR2 SMNVEV (reference sequence). The CDR3 loop reads CASSLRGGQGLVEDTQYF. The CDR3 region has the DNA TGTGCCAGCAGTTTAAGGGGAGGGCAGGGGCTGGTTGAGGATACGCAGTATTTT.

The V call is TRBV11-2, the J call TRBJ1-5; 7 bases map to TRBD1. V shed 0 bases and J 3 bases; nucleotides not matched to a gene: 2. Germline lookup yields CDR1 SGHAT and CDR2 FQNNGV. The CDR3 is made up of 15 amino acids. Written as DNA, the CDR3 is TGTGCCAGCAGCTTAGACACAGGGGTCAATCAGCCCCAGCATTTT. It yields the protein CASSLDTGVNQPQHF.

The rearrangement joins TRBV7-3 to TRBJ1-2, with a weak D call TRBD1 (5 bases). The germline V and J ends were trimmed by 2 bases and 8 bases, with 24 bases remaining between them. The CDR3 is made up of 17 amino acids. Per germline, CDR1 SGHTA and CDR2 FQGTGA. The CDR3 loop reads CASSLQETIPGPEGYTF. CDR3 bases: TGTGCCAGCAGCTTACAAGAAACCATCCCGGGGCCGGAGGGCTACACCTTC.

This chain connects TRBV29-1 to TRBJ2-1, with D unresolved. V was cut by 4 bases and J by 0 bases, with 10 bases left in between. Per the germline V gene, CDR1 is SQVTM and CDR2 is ANQGSEA. The CDR3 is made up of 14 amino acids. CDR3 bases: TGCAGCGTTGTTACCGAGAGCTCCTACAATGAGCAGTTCTTC. Translated, it gives CSVVTESSYNEQFF.

The CDR3: CASYRRGNGNTIYF. In DNA, the CDR3 is TGTGCCAGCTACCGACGGGGGAACGGAAACACCATATATTTT. V and J are TRBV18 and TRBJ1-3; D is possibly TRBD1 (5 bases). CDR1 KGHSH and CDR2 LQKENI come from the germline V gene. The CDR3 is made up of 14 amino acids. V lost 7 bases to trimming and J lost 4 bases, with 14 bases between them.

This clone was counted between two and nine times. This rearrangement joins TRBV7-9 to TRBJ2-6; tentative D call: TRBD1 (6 bases). Between the trimmed V and J ends, which lost 6 bases and 0 bases, there was a span of 15 bases. The germline V gene has CDR1 SEHNR and CDR2 FQNEAQ (reference sequence). CDR3 length: 17 residues. The CDR3 DNA reads TGTGCCAGCAGAAATTCCGGACAGCGCTCTGGGGCCAACGTCCTGACTTTC. This sequence encodes CASRNSGQRSGANVLTF.

The rearrangement joins TRBV25-1 to TRBJ1-4; possibly TRBD1 for D (5 bases). CDR1 and CDR2 (germline): MGHDK, SYGVNS. Trimming removed 6 bases at V and 5 bases at J, with 16 bases between. This CDR3 contains 15 residues. CDR3 DNA: TGTGCCAGCAGACCCTGGGGGGATTGGAATGAAAAACTGTTTTTT. Translating it yields CASRPWGDWNEKLFF.

This sequence joins TRBV27 and TRBJ2-6; D unclear. CDR3 size: 14 residues. CDR1 and CDR2 (germline): MNHEY, SMNVEV (reference sequence). The V end lost 2 bases, the J end lost 1 base, and 3 bases lay between the germline ends. CDR3 amino acids: CASSLASGANVLTF. The CDR3 bases are TGTGCCAGCAGTTTAGCGTCTGGGGCCAACGTCCTGACTTTC.

The chain carries TRBV4-3 and TRBJ1-1, with 9 bases lining up with TRBD1. Germline CDR1 is LGHNA and CDR2 is YSLEER. V dropped 4 bases and J dropped 7; count of bases not matched to a gene: 4. The CDR3 length is 13 residues. As DNA, the CDR3 is TGCGCCAGCAGCCGGGACAGGGCAGGTGAAGCTTTCTTT. Translated: CASSRDRAGEAFF.

The genes are TRBV5-1 and TRBJ2-3; the D gene is possibly TRBD2 (6 bases). The CDR3 is 14 residues long. The germline V gene has CDR1 SGHRS and CDR2 YFSETQ. Trimming took off 2 bases at V and 4 bases at J, with 11 bases between the two ends. Here the CDR3 DNA reads TGCGCCAGCAGCTTAGCGGGCTGGGCAGATACGCAGTATTTT. Protein: CASSLAGWADTQYF.

The V and J genes are TRBV29-1 and TRBJ1-2; possibly TRBD1 for D (5 bases). Germline CDR1 is SQVTM and CDR2 is ANQGSEA. This CDR3 is 11 amino acids long. The V end lost 7 bases, the J end lost 3 bases, and 9 bases lay between the germline ends. For the CDR3, the DNA is TGCAGCGCCGACAGAGACTATGGCTACACCTTC. Translation gives CSADRDYGYTF.

This chain uses TRBV28 with TRBJ2-4; TRBD1 or TRBD2 may be the D gene (5 bases each). Germline CDR1 reads MDHEN; CDR2 reads SYDVKM. CDR3 length: 17 amino acids. Trimming removed 5 bases at V and 4 bases at J, with 21 bases between. CDR3 protein: CASSPVGTVGLKNIQYF. DNA for the CDR3: TGTGCCAGCAGTCCCGTTGGGACCGTAGGCCTGAAAAACATTCAGTACTTC. Full variable domain (rest looked up from reference TRBV28 and TRBJ2-4): DVKVTQSSRYLVKRTGEKVFLECVQDMDHENMFWYRQDPGLGLRLIYFSYDVKMKEKGDIPEGYSVSREKKERFSLILESASTNQTSMYLCASSPVGTVGLKNIQYFGAGTRLSVL.

The V call is TRBV4-1, the J call TRBJ2-7; 11 bases align to TRBD1. Trimming cost V 2 bases and J 2 bases; bases outside gene matches: 5. There are 16 residues in the CDR3. Germline V lookup: CDR1 MGHRA, CDR2 YSYEKL. The CDR3 bases are TGCGCCAGCAGCCAAAACCGGGACAGGGGGACCTACGAGCAGTACTTC. Translation: CASSQNRDRGTYEQYF.

The V and J genes are TRBV6-5 and TRBJ2-1; 7 bases line up with TRBD2. Germline CDR1 reads MNHEY; CDR2 reads SVGAGI. This CDR3 is built from 14 residues. Losses at the gene ends were 8 bases for V and 5 bases for J; bases not matched to a gene: 9. Here the CDR3 reads CASLPSGGNNEQFF. For the CDR3, the DNA is TGTGCCAGCCTCCCCTCGGGAGGCAACAATGAGCAGTTCTTC.

This chain joins TRBV5-1 and TRBJ1-4, with TRBD1 identical over 8 bases. Losses at the gene ends were 5 bases for V and 0 bases for J; bases not matched to a gene: 6. In germline, CDR1 is SGHRS, CDR2 YFSETQ. The CDR3 consists of 16 residues. The CDR3 DNA is TGCGCCAGCAGTATGGACAGGGCTGCAACTAATGAAAAACTGTTTTTT. Its protein product is CASSMDRAATNEKLFF.

CDR3 nucleotides: TGTGCCAGCAGCCCCCACGGGTACAATGAGCAGTTCTTC. Protein sequence: CASSPHGYNEQFF. This chain links TRBV27 with TRBJ2-1; D ambiguous. Trimming cost V 6 bases and J 4 bases, with 10 bases left between them. Germline CDR1 MNHEY, CDR2 SMNVEV (reference sequence). CDR3 length equals 13 residues.

The chain employs TRBV28 and TRBJ1-1; D gene unclear. The germline V gene has CDR1 MDHEN and CDR2 SYDVKM. The CDR3 loop spans 15 amino acids. Between the trimmed V and J ends, which lost 1 base and 0 bases, there was a span of 9 bases. CDR3 coding DNA: TGTGCCAGCAGTTTATACCCAGACATGAACACTGAAGCTTTCTTT. It specifies CASSLYPDMNTEAFF. Full variable domain (rest looked up from reference TRBV28 and TRBJ1-1): DVKVTQSSRYLVKRTGEKVFLECVQDMDHENMFWYRQDPGLGLRLIYFSYDVKMKEKGDIPEGYSVSREKKERFSLILESASTNQTSMYLCASSLYPDMNTEAFFGQGTRLTVV.

The rearrangement uses TRBV7-2 and TRBJ2-1; TRBD2 agrees at 7 bases. CDR3 length equals 15 residues. V lost 1 base, J lost 3 bases, and 3 bases stayed unmatched. Germline CDR1 reads SGHTA; CDR2 reads FQGNSA. CDR3 sequence reads: CASSLVWGGYNEQFF. CDR3 bases: TGTGCCAGCAGCTTAGTGTGGGGGGGCTACAATGAGCAGTTCTTC.